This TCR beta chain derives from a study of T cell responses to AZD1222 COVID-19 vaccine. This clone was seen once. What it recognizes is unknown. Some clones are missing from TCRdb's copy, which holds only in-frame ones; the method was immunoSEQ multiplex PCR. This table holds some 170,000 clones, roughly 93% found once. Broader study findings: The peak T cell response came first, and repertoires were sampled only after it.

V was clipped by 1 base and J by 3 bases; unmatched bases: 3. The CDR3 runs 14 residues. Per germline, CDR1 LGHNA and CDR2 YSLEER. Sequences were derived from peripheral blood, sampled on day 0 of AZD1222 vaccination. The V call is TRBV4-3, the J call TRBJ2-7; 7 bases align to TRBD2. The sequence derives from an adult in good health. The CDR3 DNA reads TGCGCCAGCAGCCAAGGCGCGGGGGACTACGAGCAGTACTTC. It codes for CASSQGAGDYEQYF.